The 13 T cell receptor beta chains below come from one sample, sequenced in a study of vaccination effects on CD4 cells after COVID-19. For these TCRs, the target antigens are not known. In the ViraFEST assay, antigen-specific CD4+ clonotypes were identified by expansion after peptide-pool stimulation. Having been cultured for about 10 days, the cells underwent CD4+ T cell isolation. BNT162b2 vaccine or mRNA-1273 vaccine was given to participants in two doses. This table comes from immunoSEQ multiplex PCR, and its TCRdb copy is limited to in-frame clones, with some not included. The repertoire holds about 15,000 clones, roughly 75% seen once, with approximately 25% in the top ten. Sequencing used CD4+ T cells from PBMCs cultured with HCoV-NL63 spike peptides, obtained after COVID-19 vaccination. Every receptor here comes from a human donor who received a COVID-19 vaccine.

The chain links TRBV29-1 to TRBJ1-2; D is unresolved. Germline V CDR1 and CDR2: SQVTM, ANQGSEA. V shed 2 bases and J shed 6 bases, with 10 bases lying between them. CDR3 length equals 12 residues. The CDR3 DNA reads TGCAGCGTTGAACAGCCCGGGGATGGCTACACCTTC. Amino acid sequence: CSVEQPGDGYTF.

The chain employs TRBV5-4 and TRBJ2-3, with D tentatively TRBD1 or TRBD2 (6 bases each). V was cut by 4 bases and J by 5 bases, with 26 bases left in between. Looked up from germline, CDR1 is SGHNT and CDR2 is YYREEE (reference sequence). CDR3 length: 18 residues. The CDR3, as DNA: TGTGCCAGCAGCCGGGTAGGGGGTTGGGATAGCGGCTTAGATACGCAGTATTTT. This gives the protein CASSRVGGWDSGLDTQYF. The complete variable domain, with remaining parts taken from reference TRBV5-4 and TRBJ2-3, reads ETGVTQSPTHLIKTRGQQVTLRCSSQSGHNTVSWYQQALGQGPQFIFQYYREEENGRGNFPPRFSGLQFPNYSSELNVNALELDDSALYLCASSRVGGWDSGLDTQYFGPGTRLTVL.

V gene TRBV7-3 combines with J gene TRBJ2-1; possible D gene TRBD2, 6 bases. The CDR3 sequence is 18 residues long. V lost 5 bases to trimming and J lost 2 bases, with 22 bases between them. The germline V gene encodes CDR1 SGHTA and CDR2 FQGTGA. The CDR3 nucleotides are TGTGCCAGCAGCGGCCAACAACGGGGGTCTCGGGCCTACAATGAGCAGTTCTTC. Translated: CASSGQQRGSRAYNEQFF.

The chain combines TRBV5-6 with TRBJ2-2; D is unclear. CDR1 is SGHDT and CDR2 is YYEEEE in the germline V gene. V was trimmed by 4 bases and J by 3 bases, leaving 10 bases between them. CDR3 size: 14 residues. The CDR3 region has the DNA TGTGCCAGCAGCCGCACGATAGACACCGGGGAGCTGTTTTTT. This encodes CASSRTIDTGELFF.

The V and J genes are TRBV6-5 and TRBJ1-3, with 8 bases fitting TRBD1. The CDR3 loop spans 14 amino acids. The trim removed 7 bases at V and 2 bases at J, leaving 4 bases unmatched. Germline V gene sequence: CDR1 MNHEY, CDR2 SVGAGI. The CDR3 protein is CASTPTGAGNTIYF. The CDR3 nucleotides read TGTGCCAGCACCCCGACAGGGGCTGGAAACACCATATATTTT.

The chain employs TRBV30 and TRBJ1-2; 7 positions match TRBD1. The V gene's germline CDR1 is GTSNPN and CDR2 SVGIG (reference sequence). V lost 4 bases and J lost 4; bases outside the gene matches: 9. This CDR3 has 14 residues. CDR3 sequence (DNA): TGTGCCTGGACTAGACAGGGCCTAGGCTATGGCTACACCTTC. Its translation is CAWTRQGLGYGYTF.

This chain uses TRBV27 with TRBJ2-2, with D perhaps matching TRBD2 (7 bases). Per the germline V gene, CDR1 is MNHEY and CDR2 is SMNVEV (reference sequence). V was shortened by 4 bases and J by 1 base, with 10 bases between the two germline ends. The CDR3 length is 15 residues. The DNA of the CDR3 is TGTGCCAGCAGTTGGGGGGGCGGGAACACCGGGGAGCTGTTTTTT. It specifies CASSWGGGNTGELFF.

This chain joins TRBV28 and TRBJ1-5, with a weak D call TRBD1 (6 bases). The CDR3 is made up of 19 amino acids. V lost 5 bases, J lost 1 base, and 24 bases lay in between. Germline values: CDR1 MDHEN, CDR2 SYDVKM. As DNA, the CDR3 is TGTGCCAGCAGTCCCACAAAGTACAGGGTCAGGGGCAGCAATCAGCCCCAGCATTTT. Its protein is CASSPTKYRVRGSNQPQHF.

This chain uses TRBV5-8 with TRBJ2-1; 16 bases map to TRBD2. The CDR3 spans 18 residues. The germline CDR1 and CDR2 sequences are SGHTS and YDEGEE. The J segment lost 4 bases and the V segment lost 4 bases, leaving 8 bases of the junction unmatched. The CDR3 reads CASSPQGTSGGGYNEQFF. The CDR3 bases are TGTGCCAGCAGCCCCCAAGGGACTAGCGGGGGGGGGTACAATGAGCAGTTCTTC.

The CDR3 loop is CSVEDGAQGGAGYTF. CDR3 in DNA: TGCAGCGTTGAAGACGGGGCACAGGGGGGGGCTGGCTACACCTTC. This chain links TRBV29-1 with TRBJ1-2; 8 positions match TRBD1. The germline V gene has CDR1 SQVTM and CDR2 ANQGSEA. Unmatched junction bases numbered 10, after V lost 0 bases and J lost 7 bases. CDR3 length: 15 amino acids. Looking up the rest from reference TRBV29-1 and TRBJ1-2 gives the full variable domain: SAVISQKPSRDICQRGTSLTIQCQVDSQVTMMFWYRQQPGQSLTLIATANQGSEATYESGFVIDKFPISRPNLTFSTLTVSNMSPEDSSIYLCSVEDGAQGGAGYTFGSGTRLTVV.

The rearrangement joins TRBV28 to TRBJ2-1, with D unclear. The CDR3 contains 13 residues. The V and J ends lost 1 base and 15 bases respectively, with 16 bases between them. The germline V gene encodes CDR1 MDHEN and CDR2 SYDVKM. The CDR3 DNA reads TGTGCCAGCAGTTTATCGGCCTCCACCTACCTGTTCTTC. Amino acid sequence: CASSLSASTYLFF.

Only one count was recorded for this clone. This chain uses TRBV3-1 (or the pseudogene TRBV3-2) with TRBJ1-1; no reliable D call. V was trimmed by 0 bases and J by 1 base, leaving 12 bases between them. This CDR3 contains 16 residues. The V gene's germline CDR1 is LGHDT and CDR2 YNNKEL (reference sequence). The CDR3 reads CASSQDSQPWNTEAFF. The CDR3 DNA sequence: TGTGCCAGCAGCCAAGATTCGCAGCCTTGGAACACTGAAGCTTTCTTT.

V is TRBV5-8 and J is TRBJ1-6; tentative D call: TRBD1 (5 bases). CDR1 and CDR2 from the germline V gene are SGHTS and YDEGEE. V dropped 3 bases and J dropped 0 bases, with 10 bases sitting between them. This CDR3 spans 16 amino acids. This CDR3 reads CASSSGTSSYNSPLHF. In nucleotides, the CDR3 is TGTGCCAGCAGCTCCGGGACCAGCTCCTATAATTCACCCCTCCACTTT.